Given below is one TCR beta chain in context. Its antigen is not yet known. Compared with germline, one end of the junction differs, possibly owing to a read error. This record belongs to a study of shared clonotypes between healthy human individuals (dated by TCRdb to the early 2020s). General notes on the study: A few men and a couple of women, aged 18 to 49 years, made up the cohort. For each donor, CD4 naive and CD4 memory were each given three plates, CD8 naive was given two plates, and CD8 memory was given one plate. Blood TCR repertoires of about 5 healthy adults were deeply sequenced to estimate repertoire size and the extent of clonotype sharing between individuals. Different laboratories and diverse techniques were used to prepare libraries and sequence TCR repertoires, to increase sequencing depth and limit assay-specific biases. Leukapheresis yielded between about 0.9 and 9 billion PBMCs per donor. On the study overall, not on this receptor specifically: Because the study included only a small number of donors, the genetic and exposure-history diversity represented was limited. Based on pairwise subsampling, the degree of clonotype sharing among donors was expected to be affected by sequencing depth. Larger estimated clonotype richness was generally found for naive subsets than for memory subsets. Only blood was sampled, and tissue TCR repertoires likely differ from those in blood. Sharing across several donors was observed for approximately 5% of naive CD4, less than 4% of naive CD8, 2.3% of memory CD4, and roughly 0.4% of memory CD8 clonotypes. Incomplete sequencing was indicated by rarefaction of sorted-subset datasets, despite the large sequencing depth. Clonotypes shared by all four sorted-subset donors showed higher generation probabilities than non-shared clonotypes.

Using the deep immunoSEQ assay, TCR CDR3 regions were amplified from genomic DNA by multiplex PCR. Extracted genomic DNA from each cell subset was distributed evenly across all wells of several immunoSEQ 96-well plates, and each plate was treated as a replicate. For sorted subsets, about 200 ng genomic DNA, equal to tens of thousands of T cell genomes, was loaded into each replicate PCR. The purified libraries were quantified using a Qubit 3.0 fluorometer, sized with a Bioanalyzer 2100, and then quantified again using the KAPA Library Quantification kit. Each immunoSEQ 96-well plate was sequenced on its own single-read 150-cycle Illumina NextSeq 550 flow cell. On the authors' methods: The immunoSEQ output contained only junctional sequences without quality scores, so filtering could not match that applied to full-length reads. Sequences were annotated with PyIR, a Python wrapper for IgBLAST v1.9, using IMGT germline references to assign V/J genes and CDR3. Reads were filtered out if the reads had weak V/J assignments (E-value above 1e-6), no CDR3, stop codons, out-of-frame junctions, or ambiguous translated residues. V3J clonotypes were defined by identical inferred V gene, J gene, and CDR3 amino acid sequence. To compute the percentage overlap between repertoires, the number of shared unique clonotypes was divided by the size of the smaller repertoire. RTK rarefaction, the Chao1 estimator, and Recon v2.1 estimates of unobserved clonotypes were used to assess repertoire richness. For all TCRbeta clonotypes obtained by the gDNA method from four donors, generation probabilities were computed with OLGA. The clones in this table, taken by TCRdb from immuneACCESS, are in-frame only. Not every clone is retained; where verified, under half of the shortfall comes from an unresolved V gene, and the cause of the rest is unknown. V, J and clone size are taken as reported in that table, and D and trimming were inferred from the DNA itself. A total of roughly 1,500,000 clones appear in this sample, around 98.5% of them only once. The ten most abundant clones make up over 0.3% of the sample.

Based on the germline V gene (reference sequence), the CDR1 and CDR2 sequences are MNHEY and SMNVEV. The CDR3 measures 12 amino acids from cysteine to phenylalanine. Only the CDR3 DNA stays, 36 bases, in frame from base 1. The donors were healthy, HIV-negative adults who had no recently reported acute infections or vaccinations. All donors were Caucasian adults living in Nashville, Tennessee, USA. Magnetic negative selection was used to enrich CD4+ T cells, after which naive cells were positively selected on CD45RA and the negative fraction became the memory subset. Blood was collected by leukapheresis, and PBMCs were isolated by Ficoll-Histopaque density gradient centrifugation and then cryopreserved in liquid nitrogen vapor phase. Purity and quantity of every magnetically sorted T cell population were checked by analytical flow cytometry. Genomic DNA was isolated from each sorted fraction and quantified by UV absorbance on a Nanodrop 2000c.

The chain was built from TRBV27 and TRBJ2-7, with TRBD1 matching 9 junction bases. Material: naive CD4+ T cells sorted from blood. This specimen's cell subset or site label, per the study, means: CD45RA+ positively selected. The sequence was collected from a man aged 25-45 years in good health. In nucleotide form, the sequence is TGTGCCAGCAGTCTCCTCGGACAGGGGCAAGACTTC. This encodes CASSLLGQGQDF.